This TCR beta chain was captured by sequencing in a study of blood T cell repertoires in COVID-19. Clones were read by immunoSEQ multiplex PCR, and TCRdb kept only the in-frame ones, dropping some. The data hold under 200,000 clones, with around 82% observed a single time. With 5 bases clipped from V and 6 bases from J, the junction kept 7 bases outside the gene matches. This CDR3 region has 14 residues. CDR1 and CDR2 (germline): SQVTM, ANQGSEA. Participant-reported clinical history was the basis for cohort assignment. The J gene is TRBJ1-6, the V gene TRBV29-1, with 7 bases that match TRBD1. The sequence was obtained from a woman between 45 and 65 years old in a cohort exposed to, infected with or recovered from COVID-19 (not recorded which). The sequencing sample was made of PBMCs or T cells enriched from blood (not recorded which). This CDR3 is CSVLTGVGNSPLHF. The CDR3 region has the DNA TGCAGCGTTCTTACAGGGGTTGGTAATTCACCCCTCCACTTT. The full variable domain, in which reference TRBV29-1 and TRBJ1-6 provide the parts outside the CDR3, is SAVISQKPSRDICQRGTSLTIQCQVDSQVTMMFWYRQQPGQSLTLIATANQGSEATYESGFVIDKFPISRPNLTFSTLTVSNMSPEDSSIYLCSVLTGVGNSPLHFGNGTRLTVT.